The following is a T cell receptor beta chain sequence with its context. The data are from a study of blood T cell repertoires in COVID-19. As for the study in general: Italy, Spain and the United States were the sources of the convalescent and acute COVID-19 samples. The analysed material was cDNA or gDNA that came from T cells, B-cell-depleted T cells, or PBMCs.

Sequencing used immunoSEQ multiplex PCR; TCRdb keeps in-frame clones, though not all of them. The repertoire holds around 250,000 clones, over 75% seen once, with roughly 8.6% in the top ten. CDR3 length: 13 amino acids. Losses at the gene ends were 5 bases for V and 5 bases for J; bases not matched to a gene: 2. CDR1 and CDR2 (germline): KGHDR, SFDVKD. The rearrangement uses TRBV24-1 and TRBJ1-5; TRBD1 matches 7 bases. The clonotype comes from a human donor in a cohort sampled during active COVID-19. Material: peripheral blood. DNA for the CDR3: TGTGCCACCAGTGCGACAGGGTATCAGCCCCAGCATTTT. It yields the protein CATSATGYQPQHF.